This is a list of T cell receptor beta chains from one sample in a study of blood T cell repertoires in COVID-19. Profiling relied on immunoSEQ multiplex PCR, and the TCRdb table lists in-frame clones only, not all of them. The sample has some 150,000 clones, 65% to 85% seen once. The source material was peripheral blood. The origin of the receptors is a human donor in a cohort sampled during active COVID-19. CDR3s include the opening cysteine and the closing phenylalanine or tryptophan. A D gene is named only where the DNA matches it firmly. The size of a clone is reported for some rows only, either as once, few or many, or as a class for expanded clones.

CASSLNTGSNQPQHF,TGCGCCAGCAGCTTGAATACAGGGAGCAATCAGCCCCAGCATTTT,TRBV5-1,-,TRBJ1-5,-
CATGRWFFTDRGSPLHF,TGTGCCACAGGCAGGTGGTTTTTCACAGATCGTGGTTCACCCCTCCACTTT,TRBV5-4,-,TRBJ1-6,-
CASSETGVRSRYGYTF,TGTGCCAGCAGTGAGACAGGGGTTCGGTCTAGATATGGCTACACCTTC,TRBV25-1,TRBD1,TRBJ1-2,-
CASSATGPTGELFF,TGTGCCAGTAGTGCGACAGGGCCCACCGGGGAGCTGTTTTTT,TRBV19,TRBD1,TRBJ2-2,-
CASTGDRGLGYTF,TGTGCCAGTACTGGGGACAGGGGGCTTGGCTACACCTTC,TRBV19,TRBD1,TRBJ1-2,-
CASSLRRARHTEAFF,TGTGCCAGCAGCTTAAGGAGGGCTCGGCACACTGAAGCTTTCTTT,TRBV7-9,-,TRBJ1-1,-
CASSSPYSSYEQYF,TGTGCCAGCAGTTCACCCTACAGCTCCTACGAGCAGTACTTC,TRBV6-5,-,TRBJ2-7,-
CASSTDRGFIQPQHF,TGTGCCAGCAGTACCGACAGGGGTTTTATTCAGCCCCAGCATTTT,TRBV6-7,TRBD1,TRBJ1-5,-
CASTAAADSPLHF,TGTGCCAGCACGGCCGCGGCCGATTCACCCCTCCACTTT,TRBV12-3/TRBV12-4,-,TRBJ1-6,-
CASSQAHTDRVLAKNIQYF,TGCGCCAGCAGCCAAGCACATACGGACAGGGTACTAGCCAAAAACATTCAGTACTTC,TRBV4-1,TRBD1,TRBJ2-4,-
CASRAGQGMKWGTEAFF,TGTGCCAGCAGGGCGGGACAGGGGATGAAGTGGGGCACTGAAGCTTTCTTT,TRBV11-2,TRBD1,TRBJ1-1,-
CASSPGLAGAVEQFF,TGTGCCAGCTCACCTGGACTAGCGGGGGCGGTTGAGCAGTTCTTC,TRBV18,TRBD2,TRBJ2-1,-
CASSPTLGLYNEQFF,TGTGCCAGCAGCCCGACCTTGGGGCTATACAATGAGCAGTTCTTC,TRBV7-9,-,TRBJ2-1,-
CASSLSGTGGAQYF,TGTGCCAGCAGCCTCTCCGGGACAGGAGGGGCCCAGTACTTC,TRBV5-4,TRBD1,TRBJ2-5,-
CASSYRGHQETQYF,TGTGCCAGCAGTTATAGGGGGCACCAAGAGACCCAGTACTTC,TRBV6-5,TRBD1,TRBJ2-5,-
CASSLARAGRTEAFF,TGTGCCAGCAGCTTAGCGAGGGCGGGACGAACTGAAGCTTTCTTT,TRBV7-2,-,TRBJ1-1,-
CASRSRGGLDTQYF,TGTGCCAGCAGGTCCCGGGGGGGTCTAGATACGCAGTATTTT,TRBV6-5,TRBD2,TRBJ2-3,few
CASSIAPYGEQFF,TGTGCCAGTAGTATAGCACCCTATGGTGAGCAGTTCTTC,TRBV19,-,TRBJ2-1,-
CASSPGTSGPSSYNEQFF,TGTGCCAGCAGCCCGGGGACTAGCGGGCCAAGCTCCTACAATGAGCAGTTCTTC,TRBV14,TRBD2,TRBJ2-1,-
CASSLRGEQYF,TGCGCCAGCAGCCTACGGGGGGAGCAGTACTTC,TRBV10-1,-,TRBJ2-7,-
CASSLTGYSGANVLTF,TGTGCCAGCAGCCTGACCGGGTATTCCGGGGCCAACGTCCTGACTTTC,TRBV5-6,-,TRBJ2-6,-
CASSPGQVNTEAFF,TGTGCCAGCAGCCCCGGACAGGTGAACACTGAAGCTTTCTTT,TRBV6-4,TRBD1,TRBJ1-1,-
CASSLARKYGYTF,TGTGCTAGCAGCTTAGCCAGAAAATATGGCTACACCTTC,TRBV7-7,-,TRBJ1-2,-
CATKDLRENEKLFF,TGTGCCACCAAAGATCTGAGGGAGAATGAAAAACTGTTTTTT,TRBV19,-,TRBJ1-4,-
CASSSRQETQYF,TGTGCCAGCAGCTCCCGCCAAGAGACCCAGTACTTC,TRBV11-2,-,TRBJ2-5,-
CAMQPAWRVTEAFF,TGTGCCATGCAGCCGGCATGGAGGGTCACTGAAGCTTTCTTT,TRBV6-5,-,TRBJ1-1,-
CASSPGHDEQYF,TGTGCCAGCTCACCAGGCCACGACGAGCAGTACTTC,TRBV18,-,TRBJ2-7,few
CASSSGSSYEQYF,TGCGCCAGCAGCTCGGGATCATCCTACGAGCAGTACTTC,TRBV5-1,-,TRBJ2-7,-
CASSFPGQGGYEQYF,TGTGCCAGCAGCTTTCCGGGACAGGGTGGATACGAGCAGTACTTC,TRBV3-1/TRBV3-2,TRBD1,TRBJ2-7,few
CASSAWTGAYNSPLHF,TGTGCCAGCAGTGCCTGGACAGGGGCCTATAATTCACCCCTCCACTTT,TRBV6-1,TRBD1,TRBJ1-6,many
CASLWGPGNYGYTF,TGTGCCAGCCTTTGGGGGCCAGGAAACTATGGCTACACCTTC,TRBV11-1,-,TRBJ1-2,-